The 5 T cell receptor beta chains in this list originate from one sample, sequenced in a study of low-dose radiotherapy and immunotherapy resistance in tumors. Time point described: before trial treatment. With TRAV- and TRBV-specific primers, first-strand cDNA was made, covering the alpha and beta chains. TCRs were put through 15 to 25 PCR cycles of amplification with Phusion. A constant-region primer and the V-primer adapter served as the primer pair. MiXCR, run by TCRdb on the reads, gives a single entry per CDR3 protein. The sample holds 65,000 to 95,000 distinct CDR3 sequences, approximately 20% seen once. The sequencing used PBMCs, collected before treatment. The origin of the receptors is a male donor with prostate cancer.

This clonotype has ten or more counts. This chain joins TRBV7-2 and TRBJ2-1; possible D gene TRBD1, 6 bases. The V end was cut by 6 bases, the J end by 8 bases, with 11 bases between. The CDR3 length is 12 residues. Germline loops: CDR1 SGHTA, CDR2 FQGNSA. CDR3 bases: TGTGCCAGCAGAAATGCAGGGGATGAGCAGTTCTTC. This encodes CASRNAGDEQFF.

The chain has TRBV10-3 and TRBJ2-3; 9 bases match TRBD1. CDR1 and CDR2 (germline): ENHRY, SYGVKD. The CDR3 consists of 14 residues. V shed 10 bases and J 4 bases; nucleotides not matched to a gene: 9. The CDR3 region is CATLGTGKADTQYF. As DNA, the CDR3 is TGTGCCACGTTGGGGACAGGGAAAGCAGATACGCAGTATTTT.

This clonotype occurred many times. As DNA, the CDR3 is TGCAGTGCTAGGTACTGGGGCTCTGGTAATGAAAAACTGTTTTTT. This encodes CSARYWGSGNEKLFF. The chain combines TRBV20-1 with TRBJ1-4, with a weak D call TRBD1 (5 bases). Germline assignment: CDR1 DFQATT and CDR2 SNEGSKA (reference sequence). The CDR3 contains 15 residues. V was pared by 3 bases and J by 4 bases, with 15 bases between.

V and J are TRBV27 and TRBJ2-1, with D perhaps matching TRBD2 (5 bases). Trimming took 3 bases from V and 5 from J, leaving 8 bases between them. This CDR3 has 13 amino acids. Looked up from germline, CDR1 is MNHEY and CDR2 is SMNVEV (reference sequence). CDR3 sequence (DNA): TGTGCCAGCAGTTTCGAGGGTCACAATGAGCAGTTCTTC. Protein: CASSFEGHNEQFF.

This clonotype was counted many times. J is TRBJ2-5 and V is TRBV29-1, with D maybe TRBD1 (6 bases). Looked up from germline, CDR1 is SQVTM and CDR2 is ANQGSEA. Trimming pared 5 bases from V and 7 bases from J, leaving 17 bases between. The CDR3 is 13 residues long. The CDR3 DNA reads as TGCAGCGTTAAGGAAACAGGGTTTGGGACCCAGTACTTC. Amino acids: CSVKETGFGTQYF. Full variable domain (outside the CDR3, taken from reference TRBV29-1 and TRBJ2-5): SAVISQKPSRDICQRGTSLTIQCQVDSQVTMMFWYRQQPGQSLTLIATANQGSEATYESGFVIDKFPISRPNLTFSTLTVSNMSPEDSSIYLCSVKETGFGTQYFGPGTRLLVL.